This T cell receptor beta chain stems from a study of blood T cell repertoires in COVID-19. Turning to the study itself: Samples taken during acute and convalescent COVID-19 were collected in the United States, Italy and Spain.

Data came from immunoSEQ multiplex PCR; TCRdb stores just in-frame clones and leaves some out. The sample holds around 250,000 clones; around 80% are singletons and the top ten take about 5%. Per germline, CDR1 SGHNT and CDR2 YYREEE (reference sequence). The CDR3 sequence is 15 residues long. With 4 bases clipped from V and 0 bases from J, the junction kept 3 bases outside the gene matches. J is TRBJ1-4 and V is TRBV5-4, with 7 bases lining up with TRBD1. The sequence came from a man aged 35-49 years who had been exposed to COVID-19. Sequenced input: PBMCs or T cells enriched from blood (not recorded which). The CDR3 nucleotides read TGTGCCAGCAGCCTACAGGGGCCAACTAATGAAAAACTGTTTTTT. Translating it yields CASSLQGPTNEKLFF.